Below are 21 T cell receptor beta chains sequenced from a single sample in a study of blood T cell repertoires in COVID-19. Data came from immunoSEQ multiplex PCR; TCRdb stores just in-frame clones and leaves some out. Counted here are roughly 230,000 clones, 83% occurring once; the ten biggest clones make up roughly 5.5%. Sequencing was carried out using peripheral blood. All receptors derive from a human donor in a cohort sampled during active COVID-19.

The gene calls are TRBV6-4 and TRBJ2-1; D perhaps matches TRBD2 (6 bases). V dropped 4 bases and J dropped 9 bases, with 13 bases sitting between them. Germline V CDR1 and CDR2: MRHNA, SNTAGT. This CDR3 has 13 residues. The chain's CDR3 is CASSGVEGGEQFF. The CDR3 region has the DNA TGTGCCAGCAGTGGGGTGGAGGGAGGTGAGCAGTTCTTC.

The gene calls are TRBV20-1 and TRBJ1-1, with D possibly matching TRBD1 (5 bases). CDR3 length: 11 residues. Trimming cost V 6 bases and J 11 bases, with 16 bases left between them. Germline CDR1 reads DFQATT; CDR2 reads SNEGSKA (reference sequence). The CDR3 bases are TGCAGTGCCGGGACTGAGATACAGGCTTTCTTT. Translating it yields CSAGTEIQAFF.

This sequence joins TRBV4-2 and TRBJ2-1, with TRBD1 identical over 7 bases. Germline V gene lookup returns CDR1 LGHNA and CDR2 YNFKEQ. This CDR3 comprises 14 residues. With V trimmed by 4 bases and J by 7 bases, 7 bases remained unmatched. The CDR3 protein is CASSPLGGGNEQFF. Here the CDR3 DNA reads TGTGCCAGCAGCCCCCTAGGGGGCGGGAATGAGCAGTTCTTC.

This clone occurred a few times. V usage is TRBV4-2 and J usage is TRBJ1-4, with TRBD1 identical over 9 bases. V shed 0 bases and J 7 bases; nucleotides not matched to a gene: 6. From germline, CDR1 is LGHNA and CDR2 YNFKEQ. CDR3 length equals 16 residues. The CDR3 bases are TGTGCCAGCAGCCAAGATGCGGGACAGGGAAGTGAAAAACTGTTTTTT. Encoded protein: CASSQDAGQGSEKLFF.

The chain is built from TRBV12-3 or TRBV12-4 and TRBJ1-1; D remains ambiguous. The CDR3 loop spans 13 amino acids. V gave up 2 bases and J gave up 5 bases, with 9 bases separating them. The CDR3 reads CASSLSKWTEAFF. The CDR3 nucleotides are TGTGCCAGCAGTTTAAGCAAATGGACTGAAGCTTTCTTT.

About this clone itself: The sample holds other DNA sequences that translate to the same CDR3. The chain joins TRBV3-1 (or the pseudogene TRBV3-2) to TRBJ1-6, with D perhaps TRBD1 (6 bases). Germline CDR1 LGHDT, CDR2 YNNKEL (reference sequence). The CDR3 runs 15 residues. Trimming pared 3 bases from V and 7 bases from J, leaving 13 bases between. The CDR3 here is CASSQARGENSPLHF. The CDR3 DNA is TGTGCCAGCAGCCAGGCCAGGGGAGAAAATTCACCCCTCCACTTT.

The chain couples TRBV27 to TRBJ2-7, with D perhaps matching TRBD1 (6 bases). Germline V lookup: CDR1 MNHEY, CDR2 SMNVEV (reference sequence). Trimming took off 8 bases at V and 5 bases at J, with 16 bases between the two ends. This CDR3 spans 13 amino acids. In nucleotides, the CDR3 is TGTGCCAGCCAGGGGCAGGGGTCTCACGAGCAGTACTTC. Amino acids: CASQGQGSHEQYF.

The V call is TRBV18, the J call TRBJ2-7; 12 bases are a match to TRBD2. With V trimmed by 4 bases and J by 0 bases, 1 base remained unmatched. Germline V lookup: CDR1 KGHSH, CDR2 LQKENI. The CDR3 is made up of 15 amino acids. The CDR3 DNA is TGTGCCAGCTCACGGACTAGCGGGATCTCCTACGAGCAGTACTTC. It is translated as CASSRTSGISYEQYF.

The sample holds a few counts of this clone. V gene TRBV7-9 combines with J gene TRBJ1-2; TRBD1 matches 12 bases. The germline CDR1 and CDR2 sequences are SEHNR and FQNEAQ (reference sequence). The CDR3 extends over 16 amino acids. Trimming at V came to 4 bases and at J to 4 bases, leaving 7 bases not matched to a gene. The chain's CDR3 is CASSSSGTGGIYGYTF. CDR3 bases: TGTGCCAGCAGCTCGTCGGGGACAGGGGGCATCTATGGCTACACCTTC.

CDR3 sequence (DNA): TGTGCCAGCAGCCCGGGACAGGGGGCTTCAGAGACCCAGTACTTC. It specifies CASSPGQGASETQYF. This chain uses TRBV7-2 with TRBJ2-5; 12 bases agree with TRBD1. CDR1 and CDR2 (germline): SGHTA, FQGNSA. After removal of 5 bases from V and 4 bases from J, the junction contained 5 bases not matched to a gene. This CDR3 is built from 15 residues.

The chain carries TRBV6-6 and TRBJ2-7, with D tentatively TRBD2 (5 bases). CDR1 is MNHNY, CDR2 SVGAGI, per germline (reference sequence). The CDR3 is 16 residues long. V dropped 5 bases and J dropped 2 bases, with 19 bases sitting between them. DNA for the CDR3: TGTGCCAGCAGTATTAAGAGGGCGCCAACCACCTACGAGCAGTACTTC. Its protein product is CASSIKRAPTTYEQYF.

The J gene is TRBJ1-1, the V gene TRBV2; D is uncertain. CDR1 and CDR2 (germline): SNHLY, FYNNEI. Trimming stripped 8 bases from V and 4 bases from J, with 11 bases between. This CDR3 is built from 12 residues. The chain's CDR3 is CASFMVGTEAFF. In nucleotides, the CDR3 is TGTGCCAGCTTTATGGTCGGCACTGAAGCTTTCTTT.

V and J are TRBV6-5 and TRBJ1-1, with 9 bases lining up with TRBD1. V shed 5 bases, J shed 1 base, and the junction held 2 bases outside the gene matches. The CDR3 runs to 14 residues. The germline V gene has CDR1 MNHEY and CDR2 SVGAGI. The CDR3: CASSQTGGNTEAFF. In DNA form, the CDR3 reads TGTGCCAGCAGTCAGACAGGGGGGAACACTGAAGCTTTCTTT.

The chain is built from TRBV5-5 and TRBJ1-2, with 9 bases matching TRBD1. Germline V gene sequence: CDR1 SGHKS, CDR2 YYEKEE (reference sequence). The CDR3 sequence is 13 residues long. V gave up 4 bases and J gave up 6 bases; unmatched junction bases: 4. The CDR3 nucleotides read TGTGCCAGCAGCCCGGGACAGGGAAATGGCTACACCTTC. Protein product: CASSPGQGNGYTF.

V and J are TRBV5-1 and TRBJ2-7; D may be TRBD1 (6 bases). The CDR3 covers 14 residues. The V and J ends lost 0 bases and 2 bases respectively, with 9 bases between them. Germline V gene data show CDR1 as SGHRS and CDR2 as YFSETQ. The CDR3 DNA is TGCGCCAGCAGCTTGGACAGGGTCACCTACGAGCAGTACTTC. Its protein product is CASSLDRVTYEQYF.

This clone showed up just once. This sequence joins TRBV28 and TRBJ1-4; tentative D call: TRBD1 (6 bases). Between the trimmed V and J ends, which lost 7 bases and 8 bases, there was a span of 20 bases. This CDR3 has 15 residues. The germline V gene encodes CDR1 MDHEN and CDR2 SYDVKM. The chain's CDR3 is CASITPQGQGEKLFF. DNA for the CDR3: TGTGCCAGCATAACCCCACAGGGTCAAGGAGAAAAACTGTTTTTT.

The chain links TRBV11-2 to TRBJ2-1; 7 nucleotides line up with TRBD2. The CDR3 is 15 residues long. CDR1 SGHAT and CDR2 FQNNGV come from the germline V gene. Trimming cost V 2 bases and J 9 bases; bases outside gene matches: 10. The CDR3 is CASSLISGVSGEQFF. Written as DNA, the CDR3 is TGTGCCAGCAGCTTAATCAGCGGGGTTTCTGGTGAGCAGTTCTTC.

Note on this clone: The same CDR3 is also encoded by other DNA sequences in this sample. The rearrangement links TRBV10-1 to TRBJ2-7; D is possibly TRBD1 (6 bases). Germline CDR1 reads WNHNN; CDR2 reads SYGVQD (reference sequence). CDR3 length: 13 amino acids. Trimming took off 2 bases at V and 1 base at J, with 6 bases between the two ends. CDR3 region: CASSEGQSYEQYF. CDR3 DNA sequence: TGCGCCAGCAGTGAGGGACAGTCCTACGAGCAGTACTTC.

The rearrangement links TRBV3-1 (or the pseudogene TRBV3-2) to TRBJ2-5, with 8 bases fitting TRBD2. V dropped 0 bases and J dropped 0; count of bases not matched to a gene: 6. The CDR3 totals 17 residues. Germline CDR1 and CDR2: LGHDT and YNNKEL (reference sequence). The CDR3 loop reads CASSQDSSGGYQETQYF. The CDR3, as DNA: TGTGCCAGCAGCCAAGATTCGAGCGGGGGCTACCAAGAGACCCAGTACTTC.

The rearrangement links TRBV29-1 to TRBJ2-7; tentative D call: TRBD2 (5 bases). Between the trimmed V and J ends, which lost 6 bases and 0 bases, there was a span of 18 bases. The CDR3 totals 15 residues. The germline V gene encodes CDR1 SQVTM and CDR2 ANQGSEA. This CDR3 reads CSVKLTNPLSYEQYF. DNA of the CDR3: TGCAGCGTCAAGCTGACTAACCCGCTCTCCTACGAGCAGTACTTC.

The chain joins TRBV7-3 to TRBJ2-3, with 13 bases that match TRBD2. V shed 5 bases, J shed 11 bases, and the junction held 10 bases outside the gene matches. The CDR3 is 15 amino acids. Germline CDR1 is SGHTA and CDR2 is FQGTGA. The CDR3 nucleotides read TGTGCCAGCAGCCCCGGGACTAGCGGGGCCGCTGAGCAGTATTTT. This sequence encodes CASSPGTSGAAEQYF.